The 8 T cell receptor beta chains below all came from one sample that was sequenced in a study of post-analysis software for immune sequencing data (dated by TCRdb to between 2014 and 2017). Here is what the overall study found, with its caveats: Significantly higher frequencies in patients than in controls were found for five or six TRBV segments, including TRBV5-6, TRBV5-1 and TRBV20-1.

The library came from PCR. TCRdb shows the sequencer as Illumina HiSeq 2500. To reduce PCR and sequencing biases, unique molecular identifiers were incorporated into the TCR beta cDNA libraries. TCRdb passed the public sequencing reads through fastp at Q25 and MiXCR, retaining productive beta sequences. Rows with one shared CDR3 protein collapse into an entry with the most common genes and DNA. The sample has roughly 600,000 distinct CDR3 sequences on record, 40% to 50% of them singletons. The top ten hold around 1.7% of the sample. Which antigens these TCRs recognize remains unknown. The sequenced sample was blood. The receptors stem from a girl aged 10-17 years with multiple sclerosis.

This chain joins TRBV7-2 and TRBJ2-7; TRBD1 aligns across 9 bases. CDR3 length: 14 residues. After removal of 8 bases from V and 6 bases from J, the junction contained 11 bases not matched to a gene. The germline V gene has CDR1 SGHTA and CDR2 FQGNSA. The CDR3 DNA is TGTGCCAGCTTTTCCCCGGGACAGGGATCCGAGCAGTACTTC. Amino acids: CASFSPGQGSEQYF.

Notes on this clonotype: The junction departs from germline at one end; a sequencing error may be responsible. The chain combines TRBV4-1 with TRBJ1-5; D is perhaps TRBD1 (5 bases). The CDR3 has 18 residues. Germline V gene data show CDR1 as MGHRA and CDR2 as YSYEKL. The CDR3 protein is CASSQDGGVVWVNRPQHF. The CDR3 bases are TGCGCCAGCAGCCAAGATGGGGGGGTGGTATGGGTCAATCGGCCCCAGCATTTT.

The chain's CDR3 is CASSQGRDSPLHF. The CDR3 nucleotides read TGCGCCAGCAGCCAAGGCAGGGATTCACCCCTCCACTTT. V gene TRBV4-1 combines with J gene TRBJ1-6, with D tentatively TRBD1 (5 bases). With 1 base removed from V and 8 bases from J, the gap between germline ends came to 6 bases. Germline values: CDR1 MGHRA, CDR2 YSYEKL. This CDR3 is built from 13 residues.

The chain carries TRBV15 and TRBJ2-7, with TRBD2 identical over 7 bases. There are 13 residues in the CDR3. In germline, CDR1 is LNHNV, CDR2 YYDKDF (reference sequence). After removal of 2 bases from V and 11 bases from J, the junction contained 9 bases not matched to a gene. The CDR3 is CATSRQSGGTEYF. The CDR3 coding sequence is TGTGCCACCAGCAGACAGTCCGGGGGGACTGAGTACTTC.

The chain employs TRBV5-1 and TRBJ1-4, with a tentative D call TRBD1 (5 bases). Germline CDR1 and CDR2: SGHRS and YFSETQ. The CDR3 is 13 amino acids. V shed 4 bases and J shed 4 bases, with 8 bases lying between them. The CDR3: CASSRQNNEKLFF. Written as DNA, the CDR3 is TGCGCCAGCAGCCGACAGAATAATGAAAAACTGTTTTTT.

This clonotype was found a few times. This sequence joins TRBV7-6 and TRBJ2-1, with TRBD2 matching 13 bases. The junction had 6 bases not matched to a gene; V was cut back by 0 bases and J by 4 bases. The CDR3 sequence is 18 residues long. The germline gives CDR1 SGHVS, CDR2 FNYEAQ. The CDR3 bases are TGTGCCAGCAGCTTAGCTCCAGGACTAGCGGGAGCGTACAATGAGCAGTTCTTC. This gives the protein CASSLAPGLAGAYNEQFF. The full variable domain, rest sourced from reference TRBV7-6 and TRBJ2-1, is GAGVSQSPRYKVTKRGQDVALRCDPISGHVSLYWYRQALGQGPEFLTYFNYEAQQDKSGLPNDRFSAERPEGSISTLTIQRTEQRDSAMYRCASSLAPGLAGAYNEQFFGPGTRLTVL.

The chain has TRBV28 and TRBJ2-6; D is possibly TRBD2 (5 bases). CDR3 length: 15 amino acids. Deletions cut 5 bases from V and 3 bases from J, with 11 bases between. Germline V lookup: CDR1 MDHEN, CDR2 SYDVKM. DNA for the CDR3: TGTGCCAGCAGTACCCTCAGCGGTGGGGCCAACGTCCTGACTTTC. Its protein is CASSTLSGGANVLTF. Looking up the rest from reference TRBV28 and TRBJ2-6 gives the full variable domain: DVKVTQSSRYLVKRTGEKVFLECVQDMDHENMFWYRQDPGLGLRLIYFSYDVKMKEKGDIPEGYSVSREKKERFSLILESASTNQTSMYLCASSTLSGGANVLTFGAGSRLTVL.

This clonotype was counted only a few times. The rearrangement links TRBV11-3 to TRBJ2-7, with 8 bases fitting TRBD1. The CDR3 sequence is 15 residues long. With 0 bases clipped from V and 7 bases from J, the junction kept 8 bases outside the gene matches. Germline loops: CDR1 SGHNT, CDR2 YENEEA. The CDR3 DNA follows: TGTGCCAGCAGCTTAGATCGGGCCAGGGGGCGAGAGCAGTACTTC. Translation gives CASSLDRARGREQYF.